This entry lists 5 T cell receptor beta chains sequenced from one sample in a study of blood T cell repertoires in COVID-19. Sequencing used immunoSEQ multiplex PCR; TCRdb keeps in-frame clones, though not all of them. Found here are 310,000 or so clones, roughly 87% of them singletons; the top ten hold approximately 9.4%. Sequencing used peripheral blood. The receptors here all came from a man aged 25-45 years with COVID-19, enrolled during active disease.

As DNA, the CDR3 is TGTGCCAGCAGCACTACCCCAAGCACAGATACGCAGTATTTT. This sequence encodes CASSTTPSTDTQYF. J is TRBJ2-3 and V is TRBV28; D uncertain. V was cut by 6 bases and J by 0 bases, with 10 bases left in between. This CDR3 contains 14 residues. Germline values: CDR1 MDHEN, CDR2 SYDVKM.

This clone was seen once. The rearrangement uses TRBV18 and TRBJ2-7; 15 positions agree with TRBD2. Germline-derived CDR1 and CDR2 are KGHSH and LQKENI. The V gene end was trimmed by 3 bases and the J gene end by 4 bases; junction bases not matched to a gene: 1. The CDR3 sequence is 15 residues long. The CDR3: CASSPGLAGGYEQYF. The CDR3 DNA is TGTGCCAGCTCACCTGGACTAGCGGGAGGGTACGAGCAGTACTTC. Full variable domain (remainder filled in from reference TRBV18 and TRBJ2-7): NAGVMQNPRHLVRRRGQEARLRCSPMKGHSHVYWYRQLPEEGLKFMVYLQKENIIDESGMPKERFSAEFPKEGPSILRIQQVVRGDSAAYFCASSPGLAGGYEQYFGPGTRLTVT.

In its sample, this clone was seen once. This rearrangement joins TRBV11-1 to TRBJ1-1; 7 bases fit TRBD1. Trimming at V came to 3 bases and at J to 4 bases, leaving 5 bases not matched to a gene. The CDR3 length is 14 residues. Germline CDR1 and CDR2: SGHAT and FQDESV (reference sequence). In nucleotides, the CDR3 is TGTGCCAGCAGCTTGGAACAGGGGCTCACTGAAGCTTTCTTT. This encodes CASSLEQGLTEAFF.

The chain joins TRBV2 to TRBJ2-7; perhaps TRBD2 as D (5 bases). V lost 3 bases and J 2 bases, leaving 8 bases between the germline ends. Germline CDR1 and CDR2: SNHLY and FYNNEI. The CDR3 spans 13 residues. Here the CDR3 reads CASSDQEAYEQYF. The CDR3, as DNA: TGTGCCAGCAGTGACCAGGAGGCCTACGAGCAGTACTTC.

This clone has a single count. The chain has TRBV2 and TRBJ2-1; perhaps TRBD1 as D (6 bases). Germline V lookup: CDR1 SNHLY, CDR2 FYNNEI. V dropped 2 bases and J dropped 9 bases, with 14 bases sitting between them. This CDR3 region has 14 residues. CDR3 sequence (DNA): TGTGCCAGCAGTGAATGGCAGGGGACGGGTGAGCAGTTCTTC. The encoded protein is CASSEWQGTGEQFF.